This T cell receptor (beta chain) was sequenced during a study of regulatory T cells in long-lasting Graves disease. Across the whole study: Antithyroid drugs had been given to newly diagnosed Graves' patients for under 3 months.

Construction of TCR beta libraries relied on iRepertoire HTBI primers and on Arm-PCR targeting CDR3 regions. TCRdb called the multiplex PCR reads again in MiXCR, with one record for every CDR3 protein. The table includes more than 350,000 distinct CDR3 sequences, about 15% detected once. Remarks on this clonotype: Its antigen remains unidentified.

General observations from the study: Whereas 1,000 or so public clonotypes were shared by new patients, persistent patients shared more, at under 3,000.

Documented time point: newly diagnosed GD, antithyroid drugs for less than 3 months. The authors made the TCR library using RNA they extracted from PBMCs. Investigators report Graves' disease was diagnosed under American Thyroid Association guidelines. From germline, CDR1 is SGDLS and CDR2 YYNGEE. Germline trimming cut 0 bases from V and 6 bases from J; bases unmatched to any gene: 9. The CDR3 totals 15 residues. These data were also reused for a study on T cells in Graves' hyperthyroidism and ophthalmopathy. This second study says: Most thyroid clonotypes with frequency above 0.001 were detected in blood.

Sample: peripheral blood mononuclear cells (PBMCs), taken at new diagnosis, from a patient treated with antithyroid drugs. The receptor's source is a woman aged 25-40 years with Graves disease. V is TRBV9 and J is TRBJ2-7, with TRBD2 matching over 7 bases. Written as DNA, the CDR3 is TGTGCCAGCAGCGTAGACGGGAGGCCGAGAGGCGAGCAGTACTTC. Its translation is CASSVDGRPRGEQYF. The entire variable domain, with the rest obtained from reference TRBV9 and TRBJ2-7, is as follows: DSGVTQTPKHLITATGQRVTLRCSPRSGDLSVYWYQQSLDQGLQFLIQYYNGEERAKGNILERFSAQQFPDLHSELNLSSLELGDSALYFCASSVDGRPRGEQYFGPGTRLTVT.